The entry below describes one T cell receptor beta chain. CDR3 length: 14 residues. Deletions cut 5 bases from V and 4 bases from J, with 14 bases between. The germline V gene has CDR1 LGHDT and CDR2 YNNKEL (reference sequence). The entry originates in a study of CD8 T cells in Susac syndrome. The RNA, about 0.5 to 1 ug, was put through reverse transcription using random hexamers. MiXCR, applied by TCRdb to the immunoSEQ multiplex PCR reads, yields one record per CDR3 protein. The data hold some 130,000 distinct CDR3 sequences, with about 94% observed a single time. Sequencing of TCR beta was undertaken in CD8+ and CD4+ T cells derived from blood.

Sequencing was carried out using CD4+ T cells from PBMCs. The chain has TRBV3-1 and TRBJ1-2, with D perhaps matching TRBD1 (5 bases). The receptor comes from a human donor with multiple sclerosis. The CDR3 sequence is CASSKTVDGYGYTF. Written as DNA, the CDR3 is TGTGCCAGCAGCAAGACAGTGGACGGCTATGGCTACACCTTC.